Listed below are T cell receptor beta chains from one sample, sequenced in a study of cytomegalovirus exposure and HLA in healthy donors. Repertoires were generated with immunoSEQ multiplex PCR, while TCRdb's copy carries only in-frame clones and drops some. The table includes more than 150,000 clones, about 81% detected once. The sequencing input was PBMCs. The origin of the receptors is a woman aged 18-29 years in good health and CMV-seropositive. Both conserved end residues are part of each CDR3. D genes are given only for firm matches. Where a row states a size, it is once, few, many or the class of an expanded clone; other rows omit it.

clone size: -
D gene: TRBD1
J gene: TRBJ1-1
V gene: TRBV7-9
CDR3 DNA: TGTGCCAGCAGCGCATACCTCGGGACAGCGGCAGAAGCTTTCTTT
CDR3 protein: CASSAYLGTAAEAFF

clone size: -
D gene: -
J gene: TRBJ2-5
V gene: TRBV5-1
CDR3 DNA: TGCGCCAGCAGCTTGGATCCCGGGTTAGAGACCCAGTACTTC
CDR3 protein: CASSLDPGLETQYF

clone size: -
D gene: -
J gene: TRBJ2-2
V gene: TRBV30
CDR3 DNA: TGTGCCTGGATTCGGGGGACCGGGGAGCTGTTTTTT
CDR3 protein: CAWIRGTGELFF

clone size: -
D gene: TRBD1
J gene: TRBJ1-5
V gene: TRBV7-9
CDR3 DNA: TGTGCCAGCAGCTTTACCGGGACAGGGGTTGGACAGCCCCAGCATTTT
CDR3 protein: CASSFTGTGVGQPQHF

clone size: -
D gene: -
J gene: TRBJ1-3
V gene: TRBV7-9
CDR3 DNA: TGTGCCAGCAGCCCCCCCGGGATTTCTGGAAACACCATATATTTT
CDR3 protein: CASSPPGISGNTIYF

clone size: few
D gene: -
J gene: TRBJ2-4
V gene: TRBV14
CDR3 DNA: TGTGCCAGCAGCCAAGCAGGGGCGGCCAAAAACATTCAGTACTTC
CDR3 protein: CASSQAGAAKNIQYF

clone size: -
D gene: TRBD1
J gene: TRBJ1-1
V gene: TRBV7-2
CDR3 DNA: TGTGCCAGCAGCTTAGTGGTACAGGGGATAACTGAAGCTTTCTTT
CDR3 protein: CASSLVVQGITEAFF

clone size: -
D gene: TRBD1
J gene: TRBJ2-2
V gene: TRBV29-1
CDR3 DNA: TGCAGCGTAGGGGGACAGGCAAACACCGGGGAGCTGTTTTTT
CDR3 protein: CSVGGQANTGELFF

clone size: -
D gene: -
J gene: TRBJ1-6
V gene: TRBV6-1
CDR3 DNA: TGTGCCAGCAGTGAAGGGCCCAGGTGGGCCCTCCACTTT
CDR3 protein: CASSEGPRWALHF

clone size: -
D gene: -
J gene: TRBJ2-2
V gene: TRBV5-1
CDR3 DNA: TGCGCCAGCAGCTACGATGGAGGGACCGGGGAGCTGTTTTTT
CDR3 protein: CASSYDGGTGELFF

clone size: -
D gene: TRBD1
J gene: TRBJ2-3
V gene: TRBV10-1
CDR3 DNA: TGCGCCAGCAGTGATTACAGGGGCGCAGATACGCAGTATTTT
CDR3 protein: CASSDYRGADTQYF

clone size: -
D gene: TRBD2
J gene: TRBJ2-1
V gene: TRBV30
CDR3 DNA: TGTGCCTGGAGTGTTAGTAGCGGGGAAGATGATGAGCAGTTCTTC
CDR3 protein: CAWSVSSGEDDEQFF

clone size: -
D gene: -
J gene: TRBJ1-2
V gene: TRBV30
CDR3 DNA: TGTGCCTGGATCGAGGGCCCCAACTATGGCTACACCTTC
CDR3 protein: CAWIEGPNYGYTF

clone size: -
D gene: TRBD2
J gene: TRBJ2-1
V gene: TRBV10-2
CDR3 DNA: TGCGCCAGCAGCCGAGGACTAGCGGGAGGAAATGAGCAGTTCTTC
CDR3 protein: CASSRGLAGGNEQFF

clone size: -
D gene: TRBD2
J gene: TRBJ2-1
V gene: TRBV6-1
CDR3 DNA: TGTGCCAGCAGTACACTAGCGGGGGGTTACAATGAGCAGTTCTTC
CDR3 protein: CASSTLAGGYNEQFF

clone size: -
D gene: -
J gene: TRBJ2-3
V gene: TRBV5-5
CDR3 DNA: TGTGCCAGCAGCGTGGGAGCCCTCACAGATACGCAGTATTTT
CDR3 protein: CASSVGALTDTQYF

clone size: -
D gene: TRBD1
J gene: TRBJ2-1
V gene: TRBV9
CDR3 DNA: TGTGCCAGCAGCGTCGGACAGGGTGGGAACAATGAGCAGTTCTTC
CDR3 protein: CASSVGQGGNNEQFF

clone size: -
D gene: -
J gene: TRBJ2-3
V gene: TRBV9
CDR3 DNA: TGTGCCAGCAGCGCTGGACAGAGCACAGATACGCAGTATTTT
CDR3 protein: CASSAGQSTDTQYF

clone size: -
D gene: -
J gene: TRBJ2-2
V gene: TRBV10-2
CDR3 DNA: TGCGCCAGCAGTGAGGGGGCGCTGGACGGGGAGCTGTTTTTT
CDR3 protein: CASSEGALDGELFF

clone size: -
D gene: -
J gene: TRBJ1-4
V gene: TRBV5-4
CDR3 DNA: TGTGCCAGCAGCTCGAACCCCAGGGCTTTTGAAAAACTGTTTTTT
CDR3 protein: CASSSNPRAFEKLFF

clone size: once
D gene: TRBD1
J gene: TRBJ2-3
V gene: TRBV5-1
CDR3 DNA: TGCGCCAGCAGCCCCGGGACAGGGCTGGATACGCAGTATTTT
CDR3 protein: CASSPGTGLDTQYF

clone size: -
D gene: -
J gene: TRBJ2-6
V gene: TRBV2
CDR3 DNA: TGTGCCAGCAGAGGAGTACCTACTGGGGCCAACGTCCTGACTTTC
CDR3 protein: CASRGVPTGANVLTF

clone size: -
D gene: -
J gene: TRBJ1-4
V gene: TRBV4-2
CDR3 DNA: TGTGCCAGCAGCCAAGATATGGCGGCAGGGGCTGAAAAACTGTTTTTT
CDR3 protein: CASSQDMAAGAEKLFF

clone size: -
D gene: -
J gene: TRBJ2-3
V gene: TRBV14
CDR3 DNA: TGTGCCAGCTCACCTGTGGGGGCGGTCTCGGATACGCAGTATTTT
CDR3 protein: CASSPVGAVSDTQYF

clone size: -
D gene: TRBD1
J gene: TRBJ1-5
V gene: TRBV10-3
CDR3 DNA: TGTGCCACCGCGACAGGGATCGATCAGCCCCAGCATTTT
CDR3 protein: CATATGIDQPQHF

clone size: -
D gene: -
J gene: TRBJ2-5
V gene: TRBV9
CDR3 DNA: TGTGCCAGCAGTGCAACGGACCAAGAGACCCAGTACTTC
CDR3 protein: CASSATDQETQYF

clone size: -
D gene: TRBD2
J gene: TRBJ2-4
V gene: TRBV2
CDR3 DNA: TGTGCCAGCACCGGGACTAGCAGGAACATTCAGTACTTC
CDR3 protein: CASTGTSRNIQYF

clone size: -
D gene: -
J gene: TRBJ1-1
V gene: TRBV27
CDR3 DNA: TGTGCCAGCAGTCTAACAGGCGCTGAAGCTTTCTTT
CDR3 protein: CASSLTGAEAFF

clone size: once
D gene: -
J gene: TRBJ2-7
V gene: TRBV30
CDR3 DNA: TGTGCCTGGATCCGGGACTCACCCTACGAGCAGTACTTC
CDR3 protein: CAWIRDSPYEQYF

clone size: -
D gene: -
J gene: TRBJ1-1
V gene: TRBV6-6
CDR3 DNA: TGTGCCAGCAGTTATCAGGGAATGGCTGAAGCTTTCTTT
CDR3 protein: CASSYQGMAEAFF

clone size: -
D gene: -
J gene: TRBJ2-2
V gene: TRBV11-3
CDR3 DNA: TGTGCCAGCAGCTTATGGGAGACAGGGAACACCGGGGAGCTGTTTTTT
CDR3 protein: CASSLWETGNTGELFF

clone size: -
D gene: -
J gene: TRBJ1-2
V gene: TRBV7-9
CDR3 DNA: TGTGCCAGCAGAGCTGCCTCAGGGAATTTGGACTATGGCTACACCTTC
CDR3 protein: CASRAASGNLDYGYTF

clone size: -
D gene: TRBD1
J gene: TRBJ1-1
V gene: TRBV6-6
CDR3 DNA: TGTGCCAGCAGTGACGGTGACAGGGGAGCTTTCTTT
CDR3 protein: CASSDGDRGAFF

clone size: -
D gene: -
J gene: TRBJ2-7
V gene: TRBV6-1
CDR3 DNA: TGTGCCAGCAGTGAAACTATCCTTTACGAGCAGTACTTC
CDR3 protein: CASSETILYEQYF

clone size: -
D gene: TRBD1
J gene: TRBJ2-7
V gene: TRBV19
CDR3 DNA: TGTGCCAGTAGTAAGCACGGGACAGTCACCTACGAGCAGTACTTC
CDR3 protein: CASSKHGTVTYEQYF

clone size: few
D gene: -
J gene: TRBJ2-1
V gene: TRBV9
CDR3 DNA: TGTGCCAGCAGCCTTGGGACACTGGGCCCCTACAATGAGCAGTTCTTC
CDR3 protein: CASSLGTLGPYNEQFF

clone size: -
D gene: TRBD2
J gene: TRBJ2-2
V gene: TRBV7-9
CDR3 DNA: TGTGCCAGCAGCTCCAGGGAGGGGAACACCGGGGAGCTGTTTTTT
CDR3 protein: CASSSREGNTGELFF

clone size: -
D gene: -
J gene: TRBJ2-2
V gene: TRBV29-1
CDR3 DNA: TGCAGCGGGCGACGGGGCACCGGGGAGCTGTTTTTT
CDR3 protein: CSGRRGTGELFF

clone size: -
D gene: -
J gene: TRBJ1-6
V gene: TRBV30
CDR3 DNA: TGTGCCTTCCAGGGACACCAAAGCCCGAATTCACCCCTCCACTTT
CDR3 protein: CAFQGHQSPNSPLHF

clone size: once
D gene: TRBD2
J gene: TRBJ2-3
V gene: TRBV15
CDR3 DNA: TGTGCCACCAGCGTGAGCCGCGCTAGCGGGGGGGCCACAGATACGCAGTATTTT
CDR3 protein: CATSVSRASGGATDTQYF

clone size: -
D gene: -
J gene: TRBJ2-3
V gene: TRBV13
CDR3 DNA: TGTGCCAGCAGCTTCTCTTGGGGGGGCGATCGCACAGATACGCAGTATTTT
CDR3 protein: CASSFSWGGDRTDTQYF

clone size: -
D gene: -
J gene: TRBJ1-3
V gene: TRBV11-1
CDR3 DNA: TGTGCCAGCAGCTTAGATCGAGGCGACGGTCTCTCTGGAAACACCATATATTTT
CDR3 protein: CASSLDRGDGLSGNTIYF

clone size: -
D gene: TRBD1
J gene: TRBJ1-2
V gene: TRBV19
CDR3 DNA: TGTGCCAGTAGTATGACAGGGGCCGCTTCCGGCTACACCTTC
CDR3 protein: CASSMTGAASGYTF

clone size: -
D gene: -
J gene: TRBJ2-7
V gene: TRBV18
CDR3 DNA: TGTGCCAGCTCACCCGAGTACGAGCAGTACTTC
CDR3 protein: CASSPEYEQYF

clone size: -
D gene: -
J gene: TRBJ2-6
V gene: TRBV7-9
CDR3 DNA: TGTGCCAGCAGCTTAGGAGACTCTGGGGCCAACGTCCTGACTTTC
CDR3 protein: CASSLGDSGANVLTF

clone size: -
D gene: -
J gene: TRBJ2-3
V gene: TRBV11-1
CDR3 DNA: TGTGCCAGCAGCCGATTTGCAGGGGTAACAGATACGCAGTATTTT
CDR3 protein: CASSRFAGVTDTQYF

clone size: -
D gene: -
J gene: TRBJ1-5
V gene: TRBV28
CDR3 DNA: TGTGCCAGCAGTGAGAGGGGGGGAGGGCAGCCCCAGCATTTT
CDR3 protein: CASSERGGGQPQHF

clone size: -
D gene: TRBD2
J gene: TRBJ2-1
V gene: TRBV5-1
CDR3 DNA: TGCGCCAGCAGTCGTAGCGGGGGCGCGCACAATGAGCAGTTCTTC
CDR3 protein: CASSRSGGAHNEQFF

clone size: -
D gene: TRBD2
J gene: TRBJ2-2
V gene: TRBV19
CDR3 DNA: TGTGCCAGTAGTCCCCTAGCGGGGACTAACACCGGGGAGCTGTTTTTT
CDR3 protein: CASSPLAGTNTGELFF

clone size: -
D gene: TRBD2
J gene: TRBJ2-2
V gene: TRBV11-2
CDR3 DNA: TGTGCCAGCAGCTTAGATTTGGGACTAGCCGGGACCGGGGAGCTGTTTTTT
CDR3 protein: CASSLDLGLAGTGELFF

clone size: -
D gene: -
J gene: TRBJ1-3
V gene: TRBV2
CDR3 DNA: TGTGCCAGCAGAACGGGACTCATGAGCTCTGGAAACACCATATATTTT
CDR3 protein: CASRTGLMSSGNTIYF